This T cell receptor (beta chain) was sequenced in a study of beta chain features in type 1 diabetes. Study results and limitations: The similarity of naive, central memory and Treg TCRB repertoires appeared greater among patients than among healthy donors. Cells with high TCR expression could be over-represented when cDNA is sequenced. Patients with type 1 diabetes showed fewer VDJ junction insertions and more deletions.

Reverse transcribing all isolated RNA meant expressed TCRB transcripts were sequenced. TCRdb's copy holds only in-frame clones and misses some; the assay was immunoSEQ multiplex PCR. The table includes about 180,000 clones, 10% to 15% detected once. Naive, central memory, regulatory and stem cell-like memory cells within the CD4+ compartment were sorted using CD45RO/CCR7/CD25/CD127/CD95/CD27. For this clone: Its antigen remains unknown.

V lost 1 base and J lost 7, with 17 bases in between. Germline V gene data show CDR1 as GTSNPN and CDR2 as SVGIG (reference sequence). The CDR3 sequence is 15 residues long. The sequence was collected from a woman aged 18-29 years in good health. This chain connects TRBV30 to TRBJ1-5; a weak D match, TRBD1 (5 bases). What was sequenced was central memory CD4+ T cells from blood. This CDR3 reads CAWSASSGSRQPQHF. In nucleotides, the CDR3 is TGTGCCTGGAGTGCATCATCAGGGTCTCGCCAGCCCCAGCATTTT.